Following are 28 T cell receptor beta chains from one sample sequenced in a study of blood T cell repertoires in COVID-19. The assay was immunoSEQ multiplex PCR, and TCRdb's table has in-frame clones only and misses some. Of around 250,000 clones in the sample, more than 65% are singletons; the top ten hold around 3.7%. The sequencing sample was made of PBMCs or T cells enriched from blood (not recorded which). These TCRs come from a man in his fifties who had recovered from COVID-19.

CDR3 sequence reads: CASSQKNWGTGNEQYF. CDR3 nucleotides: TGTGCCAGCAGCCAGAAAAACTGGGGGACAGGGAACGAGCAGTACTTC. V and J are TRBV3-1 (or the pseudogene TRBV3-2) and TRBJ2-7, with 9 bases fitting TRBD1. Germline V gene lookup returns CDR1 LGHDT and CDR2 YNNKEL (reference sequence). The CDR3 is 16 residues long. The J segment lost 5 bases and the V segment lost 3 bases, leaving 11 bases of the junction unmatched.

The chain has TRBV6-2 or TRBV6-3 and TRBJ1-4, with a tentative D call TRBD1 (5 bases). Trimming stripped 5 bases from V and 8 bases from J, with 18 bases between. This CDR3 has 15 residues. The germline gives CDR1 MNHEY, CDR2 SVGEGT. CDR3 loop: CASSQRRGSGEKLFF. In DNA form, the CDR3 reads TGTGCCAGCAGTCAACGCCGGGGGTCGGGGGAAAAACTGTTTTTT.

CDR3: CASSPNPSTPGELFF. CDR3 nucleotides: TGCGCCAGCAGCCCAAACCCGAGTACCCCCGGGGAGCTGTTTTTT. V gene TRBV4-3 combines with J gene TRBJ2-2; no reliable D call. CDR1 and CDR2 (germline): LGHNA, YSLEER. Between the trimmed V and J ends, which lost 4 bases and 6 bases, there was a span of 15 bases. This CDR3 spans 15 amino acids.

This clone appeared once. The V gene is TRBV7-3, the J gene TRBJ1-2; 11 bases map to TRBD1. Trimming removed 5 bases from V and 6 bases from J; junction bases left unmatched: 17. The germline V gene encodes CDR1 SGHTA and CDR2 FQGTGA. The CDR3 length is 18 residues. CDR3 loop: CASSQRPPGQGGEDGYTF. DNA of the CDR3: TGTGCCAGCAGCCAGAGACCCCCGGGACAGGGGGGTGAGGATGGCTACACCTTC.

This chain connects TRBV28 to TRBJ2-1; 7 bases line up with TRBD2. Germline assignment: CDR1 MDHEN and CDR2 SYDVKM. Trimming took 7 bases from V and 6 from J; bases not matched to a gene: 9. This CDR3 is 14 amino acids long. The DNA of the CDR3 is TGTGCCAGCACCACGGGGGGTTGGGGCAATGAGCAGTTCTTC. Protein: CASTTGGWGNEQFF.

CDR3 sequence (DNA): TGTGCCAGCTCACCTCTCAGCGGGAGGGCCGCGACCGGGGAGCTGTTTTTT. This gives the protein CASSPLSGRAATGELFF. The chain uses TRBV18 and TRBJ2-2; 10 nucleotides line up with TRBD2. The CDR3 loop spans 17 amino acids. Germline V gives CDR1 KGHSH, CDR2 LQKENI. J was trimmed by 5 bases and V by 3 bases; bases with no gene match: 9. Drawing the rest from reference TRBV18 and TRBJ2-2, the complete variable domain is NAGVMQNPRHLVRRRGQEARLRCSPMKGHSHVYWYRQLPEEGLKFMVYLQKENIIDESGMPKERFSAEFPKEGPSILRIQQVVRGDSAAYFCASSPLSGRAATGELFFGEGSRLTVL.

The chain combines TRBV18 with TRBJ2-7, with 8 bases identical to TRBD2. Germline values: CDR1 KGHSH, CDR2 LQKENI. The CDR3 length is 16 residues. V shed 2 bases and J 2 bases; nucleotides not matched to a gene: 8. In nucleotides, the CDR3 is TGTGCCAGCTCACCAACCTCTACTAGCGGCCCCTACGAGCAGTACTTC. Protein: CASSPTSTSGPYEQYF. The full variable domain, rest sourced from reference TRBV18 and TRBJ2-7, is NAGVMQNPRHLVRRRGQEARLRCSPMKGHSHVYWYRQLPEEGLKFMVYLQKENIIDESGMPKERFSAEFPKEGPSILRIQQVVRGDSAAYFCASSPTSTSGPYEQYFGPGTRLTVT.

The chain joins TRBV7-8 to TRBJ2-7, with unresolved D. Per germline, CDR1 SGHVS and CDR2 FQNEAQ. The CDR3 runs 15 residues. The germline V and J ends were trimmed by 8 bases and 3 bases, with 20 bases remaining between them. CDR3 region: CASGHHSPAFYEQYF. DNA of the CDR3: TGTGCCAGCGGCCACCACAGCCCCGCGTTCTACGAGCAGTACTTC.

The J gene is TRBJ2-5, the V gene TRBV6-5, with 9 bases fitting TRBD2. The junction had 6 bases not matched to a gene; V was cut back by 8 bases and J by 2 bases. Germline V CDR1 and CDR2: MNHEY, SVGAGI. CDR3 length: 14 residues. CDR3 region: CASRFAGGQETQYF. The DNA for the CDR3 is TGTGCCAGCCGATTTGCGGGGGGGCAAGAGACCCAGTACTTC.

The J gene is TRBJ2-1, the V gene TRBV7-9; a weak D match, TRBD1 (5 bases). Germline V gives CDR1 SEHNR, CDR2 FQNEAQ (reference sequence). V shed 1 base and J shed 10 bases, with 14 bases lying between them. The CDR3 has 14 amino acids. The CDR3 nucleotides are TGTGCCAGCAGCTTAGAGTCGCAGGGTCACGAGCAGTTCTTC. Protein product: CASSLESQGHEQFF.

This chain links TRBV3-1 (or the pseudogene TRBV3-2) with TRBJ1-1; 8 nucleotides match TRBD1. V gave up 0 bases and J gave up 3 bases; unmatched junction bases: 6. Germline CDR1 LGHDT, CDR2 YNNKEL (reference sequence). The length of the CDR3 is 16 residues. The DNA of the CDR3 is TGTGCCAGCAGCCAAGAGGGGACGACAGGGGACACTGAAGCTTTCTTT. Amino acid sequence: CASSQEGTTGDTEAFF.

CDR3 nucleotide sequence: TGTGCCAGCAGCTGGGGGACTAGCGTAGGGGATACGCAGTATTTT. As protein: CASSWGTSVGDTQYF. The chain employs TRBV7-3 and TRBJ2-3, with TRBD2 matching 10 bases. The trim removed 4 bases at V and 6 bases at J, leaving 7 bases unmatched. Germline CDR1 and CDR2: SGHTA and FQGTGA. This CDR3 contains 15 residues.

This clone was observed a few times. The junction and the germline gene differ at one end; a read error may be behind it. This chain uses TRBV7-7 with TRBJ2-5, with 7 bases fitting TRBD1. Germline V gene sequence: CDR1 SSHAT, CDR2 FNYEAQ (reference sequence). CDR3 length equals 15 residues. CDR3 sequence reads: CASSSLQGVGETQYF. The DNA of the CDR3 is TGTGCTAGCAGCTCGCTTCAGGGGGTTGGAGAGACCCAGTACTTC.

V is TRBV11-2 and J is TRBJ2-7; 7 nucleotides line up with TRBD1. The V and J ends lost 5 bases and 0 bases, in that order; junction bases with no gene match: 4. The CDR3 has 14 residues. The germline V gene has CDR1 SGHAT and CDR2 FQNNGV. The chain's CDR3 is CASSRGQYSYEQYF. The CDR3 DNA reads TGTGCCAGCAGCCGGGGACAGTACTCCTACGAGCAGTACTTC.

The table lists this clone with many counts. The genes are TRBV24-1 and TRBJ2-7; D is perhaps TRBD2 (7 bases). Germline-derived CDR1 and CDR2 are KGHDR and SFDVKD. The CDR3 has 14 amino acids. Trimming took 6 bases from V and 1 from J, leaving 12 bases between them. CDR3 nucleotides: TGTGCCACCAGTCCCCGGGGGGCGTCCTACGAGCAGTACTTC. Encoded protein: CATSPRGASYEQYF.

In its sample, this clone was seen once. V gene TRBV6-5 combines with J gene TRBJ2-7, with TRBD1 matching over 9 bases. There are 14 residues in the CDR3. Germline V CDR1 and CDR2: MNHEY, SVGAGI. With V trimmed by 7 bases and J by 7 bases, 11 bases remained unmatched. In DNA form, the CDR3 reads TGTGCCAGCACCCAGGACAGGGGATTCTTTGAGCAGTACTTC. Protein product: CASTQDRGFFEQYF.

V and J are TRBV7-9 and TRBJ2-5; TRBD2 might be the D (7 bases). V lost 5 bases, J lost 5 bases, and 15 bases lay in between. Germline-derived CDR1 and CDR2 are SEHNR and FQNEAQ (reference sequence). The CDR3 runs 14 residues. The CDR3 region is CASSPPGGGETQYF. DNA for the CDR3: TGTGCCAGCAGCCCACCGGGGGGCGGGGAGACCCAGTACTTC.

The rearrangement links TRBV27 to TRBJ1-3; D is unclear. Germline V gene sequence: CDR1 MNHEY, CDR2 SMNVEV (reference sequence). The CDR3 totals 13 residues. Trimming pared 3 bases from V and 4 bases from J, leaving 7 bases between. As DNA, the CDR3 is TGTGCCAGCAGTTTTACCAGGGGAAACACCATATATTTT. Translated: CASSFTRGNTIYF.

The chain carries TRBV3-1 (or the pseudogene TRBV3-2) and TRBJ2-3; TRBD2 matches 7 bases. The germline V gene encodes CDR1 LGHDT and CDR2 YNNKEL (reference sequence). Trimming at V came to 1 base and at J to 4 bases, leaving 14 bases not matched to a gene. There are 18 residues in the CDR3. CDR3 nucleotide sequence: TGTGCCAGCAGCCAAGGGGGAGGGGCGGGAGCTCCCGCAGATACGCAGTATTTT. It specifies CASSQGGGAGAPADTQYF.

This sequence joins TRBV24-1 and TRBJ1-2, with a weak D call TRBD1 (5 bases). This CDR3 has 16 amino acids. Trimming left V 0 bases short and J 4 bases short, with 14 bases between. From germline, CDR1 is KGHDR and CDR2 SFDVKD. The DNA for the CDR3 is TGTGCCACCAGTGATTTGCAGCAGGGTATGGGCTATGGCTACACCTTC. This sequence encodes CATSDLQQGMGYGYTF.

The CDR3 here is CASSPTILGGPKGGNNSPLHF. The CDR3, as DNA: TGCGCCAGCAGCCCTACAATACTTGGAGGACCCAAGGGTGGTAATAATTCACCCCTCCACTTT. The genes are TRBV4-1 and TRBJ1-6; D not certain. The germline gives CDR1 MGHRA, CDR2 YSYEKL. The CDR3 contains 21 residues. Trimming took 4 bases from V and 5 from J, leaving 30 bases between them.

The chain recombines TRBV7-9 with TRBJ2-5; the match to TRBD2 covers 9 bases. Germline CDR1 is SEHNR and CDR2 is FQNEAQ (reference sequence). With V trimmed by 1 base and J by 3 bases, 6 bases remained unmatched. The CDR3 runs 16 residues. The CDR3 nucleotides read TGTGCCAGCAGCTTAGGGGGCGGGAGGGGCGAAGAGACCCAGTACTTC. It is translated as CASSLGGGRGEETQYF.

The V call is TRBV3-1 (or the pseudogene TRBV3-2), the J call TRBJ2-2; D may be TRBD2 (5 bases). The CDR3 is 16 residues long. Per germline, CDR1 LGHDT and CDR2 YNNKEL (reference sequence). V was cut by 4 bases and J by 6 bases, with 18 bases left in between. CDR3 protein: CASSPPRFSRAGELFF. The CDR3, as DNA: TGTGCCAGCAGCCCCCCCCGATTCTCGAGGGCCGGGGAGCTGTTTTTT.

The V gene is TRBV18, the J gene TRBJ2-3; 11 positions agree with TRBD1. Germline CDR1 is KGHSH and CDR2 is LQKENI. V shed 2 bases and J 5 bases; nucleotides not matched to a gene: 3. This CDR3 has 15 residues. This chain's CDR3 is CASSPFGTGGDTQYF. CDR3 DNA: TGTGCCAGCTCACCATTCGGGACAGGGGGAGATACGCAGTATTTT.

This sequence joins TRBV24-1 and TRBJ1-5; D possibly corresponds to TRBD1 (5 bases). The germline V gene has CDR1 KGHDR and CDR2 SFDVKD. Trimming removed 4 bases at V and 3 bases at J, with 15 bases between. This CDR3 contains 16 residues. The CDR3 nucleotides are TGTGCCACCAGTGACTCCAGGGCCGTGCCCAATCAGCCCCAGCATTTT. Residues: CATSDSRAVPNQPQHF.

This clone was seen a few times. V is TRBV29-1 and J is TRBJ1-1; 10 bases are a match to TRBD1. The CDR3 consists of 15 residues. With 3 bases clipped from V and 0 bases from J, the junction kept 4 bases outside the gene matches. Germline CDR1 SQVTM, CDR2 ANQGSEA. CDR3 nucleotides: TGCAGCGTTGATGAGGGACAGGGGATGAACACTGAAGCTTTCTTT. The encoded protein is CSVDEGQGMNTEAFF.

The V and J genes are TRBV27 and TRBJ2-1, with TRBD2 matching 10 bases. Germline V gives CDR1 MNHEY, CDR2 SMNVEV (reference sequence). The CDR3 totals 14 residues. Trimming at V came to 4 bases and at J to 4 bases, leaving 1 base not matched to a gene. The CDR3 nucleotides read TGTGCCAGCAGTTGGACTAGCGGATACAATGAGCAGTTCTTC. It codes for CASSWTSGYNEQFF.

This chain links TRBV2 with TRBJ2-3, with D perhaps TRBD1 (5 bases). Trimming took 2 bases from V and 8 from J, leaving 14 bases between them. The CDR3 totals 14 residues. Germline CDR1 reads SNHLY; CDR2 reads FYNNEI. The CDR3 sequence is CASSETGPLGTQYF. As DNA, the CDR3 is TGTGCCAGCAGTGAAACAGGCCCCCTTGGTACGCAGTATTTT.